This T cell receptor beta chain was found in a study of early T cells in non-severe SARS-CoV-2 infection. Across the study: Sequencing was performed on bulk RNA from unsorted whole blood, leaving chains unpaired.

Individual cDNA molecules received unique molecular identifiers during library preparation. TCRdb passed the 5' RACE reads through MiXCR, listing each CDR3 protein once. The profile covers about 80,000 distinct CDR3 sequences, with roughly an eighth appearing a single time and less than 20% taken by the ten largest. The CDR3 runs to 15 residues. The trim removed 6 bases at V and 4 bases at J, leaving 11 bases unmatched. Study findings and constraints: Anti-spike CD8 specificities were favored by VDJdb matching, whose results missed private and CD4 specificities.

There are many counts of this clonotype. What it recognizes is unknown. Material: whole blood, obtained at baseline. This sequence was found in an adult who was a healthcare worker with PCR-confirmed SARS-CoV-2 infection or an uninfected control (not recorded which). The donor label of this sample is uncertain. This rearrangement joins TRBV12-3 or TRBV12-4 to TRBJ1-1; the match to TRBD1 covers 7 bases. DNA for the CDR3: TGTGCCAGCAGCCTAATACCGACAGGGCGCACTGAAGCTTTCTTT. Translating it yields CASSLIPTGRTEAFF.